This T cell receptor (beta chain) emerged from a study of blood T cell repertoires in COVID-19. As for the study in general: Whether acute or convalescent, the COVID-19 samples came from the United States, Italy and Spain. The analysed material was cDNA or gDNA that came from T cells, B-cell-depleted T cells, or PBMCs.

Source study methods: Amplified reference gene primers provided the basis for estimating nucleated cell counts. TCRdb's copy holds only in-frame clones and misses some; the assay was immunoSEQ multiplex PCR. V and J calls plus clone size are reproduced from that table; the DNA served to infer D and trimming. The data show 150,000 to 200,000 clones, with around 90% seen just once and 5% to 6.5% held by the top ten. The CDR3 is made up of 17 amino acids. J lost 5 bases, V lost 5 bases, and 12 bases had no gene match. CDR1 MNHNY and CDR2 SVGAGI come from the germline V gene (reference sequence). The rearrangement uses TRBV6-6 and TRBJ2-3; 11 bases agree with TRBD2. The sequenced sample consisted of peripheral blood. The sequence was collected from a man aged 40-49 years with active or convalescent COVID-19. The DNA of the CDR3 is TGTGCCAGCAGTCCCTTCTCGTTAGCGGGAGGGCAAGATACGCAGTATTTT. It translates to CASSPFSLAGGQDTQYF.